The 23 T cell receptor beta chains below all came from one sample that was sequenced in a study of OX40 agonist ivuxolimab in advanced cancers. Method: immunoSEQ multiplex PCR; TCRdb's copy keeps in-frame clones and lacks some. The sample includes about 18,000 clones, about 74% of them seen just once. This material consisted of CD4+ or CD8+ T cells sorted from blood, taken in a trial of the OX40 agonist ivuxolimab. The receptors were sampled from an adult with an advanced solid tumor such as melanoma, head and neck, liver or kidney cancer.

The table lists this clone with a few counts. The J gene is TRBJ2-1, the V gene TRBV7-9; 9 bases line up with TRBD2. CDR1 is SEHNR, CDR2 FQNEAQ, per germline (reference sequence). CDR3 length equals 14 residues. Trimming at V came to 1 base and at J to 14 bases, leaving 9 bases not matched to a gene. CDR3 coding DNA: TGTGCCAGCAGCTTAGGGGGTAGCGGGAGTCCGAAGTTCTTC. Translation gives CASSLGGSGSPKFF.

The rearrangement links TRBV7-9 to TRBJ2-7; 11 nucleotides match TRBD1. The CDR3 totals 15 residues. The V gene end was trimmed by 3 bases and the J gene end by 3 bases; junction bases not matched to a gene: 4. Germline CDR1 SEHNR, CDR2 FQNEAQ (reference sequence). The CDR3 is CASSFSGTGGYEQYF. The DNA for the CDR3 is TGTGCCAGCAGCTTTTCCGGGACAGGGGGCTACGAGCAGTACTTC.

The chain uses TRBV11-1 and TRBJ2-5; 9 positions match TRBD1. Germline loops: CDR1 SGHAT, CDR2 FQDESV (reference sequence). This CDR3 region has 15 residues. V was clipped by 5 bases and J by 9 bases; unmatched bases: 13. For the CDR3, the DNA is TGTGCCAGCAGCGAGGGACAGGGAGTAATCGGGGCCCAGTACTTC. Translation gives CASSEGQGVIGAQYF.

V is TRBV7-9 and J is TRBJ2-2; possibly TRBD1 for D (5 bases). V dropped 7 bases and J dropped 6 bases, with 9 bases sitting between them. CDR1 is SEHNR, CDR2 FQNEAQ, per germline (reference sequence). There are 12 residues in the CDR3. As DNA, the CDR3 is TGTGCCAGCATCCAGGGTGCCGGGGAGCTGTTTTTT. Encoded protein: CASIQGAGELFF. Combining the CDR3 with reference TRBV7-9 and TRBJ2-2 gives the whole variable domain DTGVSQNPRHKITKRGQNVTFRCDPISEHNRLYWYRQTLGQGPEFLTYFQNEAQLEKSRLLSDRFSAERPKGSFSTLEIQRTEQGDSAMYLCASIQGAGELFFGEGSRLTVL.

The genes are TRBV11-2 and TRBJ2-5; 7 bases agree with TRBD1. The J call is uncertain, as TRBJ2-7 better fits the DNA end. The V gene's germline CDR1 is SGHAT and CDR2 FQNNGV. The CDR3 extends over 14 amino acids. The CDR3 region is CASTSDRVTYEQYF. The DNA for the CDR3 is TGTGCCAGCACCTCAGACAGGGTAACCTACGAGCAGTACTTC.

This chain links TRBV2 with TRBJ2-5; 7 nucleotides line up with TRBD1. Germline V gene data show CDR1 as SNHLY and CDR2 as FYNNEI. J lost 2 bases, V lost 5 bases, and 11 bases had no gene match. The length of the CDR3 is 16 residues. CDR3 loop: CASSPWTGTLQETQYF. DNA of the CDR3: TGTGCCAGCAGTCCATGGACAGGAACATTACAAGAGACCCAGTACTTC.

V and J are TRBV5-8 and TRBJ2-6, with TRBD1 identical over 9 bases. With 6 bases clipped from V and 1 base from J, the junction kept 8 bases outside the gene matches. This CDR3 contains 17 residues. Per the germline V gene, CDR1 is SGHTS and CDR2 is YDEGEE. CDR3 DNA sequence: TGTGCCAGCATTCGGACAGGGGCCTTTTCTGGGGCCAACGTCCTGACTTTC. Protein product: CASIRTGAFSGANVLTF.

This clone showed up just once. The junction departs from the called germline gene at one end, perhaps through a read error. The chain has TRBV27 and TRBJ2-7; possibly TRBD2 for D (5 bases). The CDR3 consists of 12 residues. CDR1 and CDR2 (germline): MNHEY, SMNVEV (reference sequence). As DNA, the CDR3 is TGTGCCAGCAGTTCGGACTCCAACGAGCAGTACTTC. This encodes CASSSDSNEQYF.

The chain links TRBV28 to TRBJ1-5; TRBD1 agrees at 9 bases. With V trimmed by 5 bases and J by 4 bases, 9 bases remained unmatched. CDR1 and CDR2 (germline): MDHEN, SYDVKM. The CDR3 runs 16 residues. The chain's CDR3 is CASSNSRTGVNQPQHF. The CDR3 DNA reads as TGTGCCAGCAGTAACTCCCGGACAGGGGTAAATCAGCCCCAGCATTTT.

The chain has TRBV4-2 and TRBJ1-2; the D gene is possibly TRBD1 (5 bases). The germline V gene has CDR1 LGHNA and CDR2 YNFKEQ. CDR3 length: 13 residues. V was trimmed by 4 bases and J by 6 bases, leaving 12 bases between them. The CDR3 protein is CASSRLRGDGYTF. In DNA, the CDR3 is TGTGCCAGCAGCCGTCTAAGGGGTGATGGCTACACCTTC.

The chain has TRBV4-3 and TRBJ1-1; the match to TRBD1 covers 9 bases. The CDR3 sequence is 15 residues long. J gave up 4 bases and V 2 bases, and 5 bases lay outside the gene matches. Germline V gene lookup returns CDR1 LGHNA and CDR2 YSLEER. CDR3 in amino acids: CASSQTYRGLTEAFF. CDR3 nucleotides: TGCGCCAGCAGCCAAACCTACAGGGGGCTCACTGAAGCTTTCTTT.

CDR3 amino acids: CASGTGRVSYEQYF. For the CDR3, the DNA is TGTGCCAGCGGGACAGGAAGAGTGTCCTACGAGCAGTACTTC. The rearrangement joins TRBV6-6 to TRBJ2-7; 8 bases are shared with TRBD1. The V gene's germline CDR1 is MNHNY and CDR2 SVGAGI (reference sequence). CDR3 length equals 14 residues. V trimming: 8 bases; J trimming: 1 base; junction bases outside the gene matches: 7.

This clone appeared a few times. The chain combines TRBV5-1 with TRBJ2-1, with 8 bases fitting TRBD2. The CDR3 contains 14 residues. Germline values: CDR1 SGHRS, CDR2 YFSETQ. V trimming: 0 bases; J trimming: 6 bases; junction bases outside the gene matches: 2. This chain's CDR3 is CASSLEGTSNEQFF. As DNA, the CDR3 is TGCGCCAGCAGCTTGGAAGGGACTAGCAATGAGCAGTTCTTC.

The chain recombines TRBV5-1 with TRBJ2-7; D possibly corresponds to TRBD1 (5 bases). CDR3 length: 14 amino acids. The germline CDR1 and CDR2 sequences are SGHRS and YFSETQ. Trimming shortened V by 0 bases and J by 6 bases, and 13 bases separated the two germline ends. The CDR3 region is CASSLVGPISEQYF. The CDR3 DNA is TGCGCCAGCAGCTTGGTGGGGCCTATCTCCGAGCAGTACTTC.

V is TRBV4-2 and J is TRBJ1-4; D is undetermined. The germline V gene encodes CDR1 LGHNA and CDR2 YNFKEQ. Deletions cut 5 bases from V and 2 bases from J, with 9 bases between. The CDR3 contains 14 residues. CDR3 in amino acids: CASSMTRTNEKLFF. CDR3 DNA: TGTGCCAGCAGCATGACGCGGACTAATGAAAAACTGTTTTTT.

The genes are TRBV5-6 and TRBJ2-7, with 8 nucleotides matching TRBD1. The CDR3 spans 14 residues. With 4 bases clipped from V and 4 bases from J, the junction kept 7 bases outside the gene matches. From germline, CDR1 is SGHDT and CDR2 YYEEEE. CDR3 sequence reads: CASSPGTGEYEQYF. The CDR3 DNA reads TGTGCCAGCAGCCCGGGGACAGGAGAGTACGAGCAGTACTTC.

Of note for this clone: The junction differs from germline at one of its ends, possibly a read error. The CDR3 here is CASSQDRGGYYNEQFF. CDR3 nucleotide sequence: TGCGCCAGCAGCCAAGATCGGGGGGGCTACTACAATGAGCAGTTCTTC. The V and J genes are TRBV7-2 and TRBJ2-1, with TRBD2 matching over 8 bases. The CDR3 totals 16 residues. CDR1 is SGHTA and CDR2 is FQGNSA in the germline V gene.

The rearrangement uses TRBV2 and TRBJ2-7; weak D call: TRBD1 (5 bases). CDR3 length: 14 amino acids. V dropped 5 bases and J dropped 4 bases, with 15 bases sitting between them. The germline CDR1 and CDR2 sequences are SNHLY and FYNNEI. This chain's CDR3 is CASSPLQEIYEQYF. As DNA, the CDR3 is TGTGCCAGCAGTCCCTTACAGGAGATATACGAGCAGTACTTC.

This chain connects TRBV7-6 to TRBJ1-1; 8 nucleotides line up with TRBD1. Per germline, CDR1 SGHVS and CDR2 FNYEAQ. Losses at the gene ends were 5 bases for V and 1 base for J; bases not matched to a gene: 3. The CDR3 covers 14 residues. In nucleotides, the CDR3 is TGTGCCAGCAGCGCAGGGGGCCCGAACACTGAAGCTTTCTTT. Protein sequence: CASSAGGPNTEAFF.

The table lists this clone with a count of one. This chain links TRBV5-5 with TRBJ2-7; D is unresolved. Germline assignment: CDR1 SGHKS and CDR2 YYEKEE (reference sequence). The CDR3 totals 12 residues. V lost 2 bases and J lost 6, with 9 bases in between. DNA for the CDR3: TGTGCCAGCAGCTTAAGACCCCGCGAGCAGTACTTC. It is translated as CASSLRPREQYF.

The chain carries TRBV2 and TRBJ2-3, with D uncertain. Germline CDR1 and CDR2: SNHLY and FYNNEI. V was pared by 7 bases and J by 6 bases, with 20 bases between. This CDR3 is built from 15 residues. Here the CDR3 reads CASTQIGLDLDTQYF. CDR3 nucleotides: TGTGCCAGCACCCAAATAGGGTTAGATTTGGATACGCAGTATTTT.

The chain's CDR3 is CASSQVPGQGYYTF. CDR3 sequence (DNA): TGTGCCAGCAGTCAAGTCCCGGGACAGGGTTACTACACCTTC. The chain links TRBV28 to TRBJ1-2, with 9 bases that match TRBD1. Germline V gene lookup returns CDR1 MDHEN and CDR2 SYDVKM. The J segment lost 10 bases and the V segment lost 5 bases, leaving 11 bases of the junction unmatched. This CDR3 contains 14 residues.

Notes on this clone: In the same sample, other DNA sequences code for this CDR3. The chain has TRBV10-3 and TRBJ2-5; no clear D gene. The germline V gene encodes CDR1 ENHRY and CDR2 SYGVKD. CDR3 length: 12 residues. Trimming took off 2 bases at V and 2 bases at J, with 3 bases between the two ends. CDR3 protein: CAISEGQETQYF. The CDR3 coding sequence is TGTGCCATCAGTGAGGGTCAAGAGACCCAGTACTTC.